The 16 T cell receptor beta chains below come from one sample, sequenced in a study of siplizumab effects on memory and regulatory T cells (dated by TCRdb to the late 2010s). The receptor library was made with the immunoSEQ multiplex PCR assay. TCRdb's version of the immuneACCESS table is confined to in-frame rearrangements and falls short of the full clone set. An unresolved V gene accounts for under half of the shortfall where checked; the remainder is of unknown origin. For this sample the table gives approximately 40,000 clones, of which roughly 90% were detected only once. The ten largest make up roughly 0.23% of the sample. Sequenced input: naive CD4+ T cells sorted from blood. In the paper's terms, the cell subset or site label means: unstimulated naive T cells. Receptor source: a human donor in good health.

The chain uses TRBV7-3 and TRBJ2-5; TRBD2 matches at 13 bases. Germline CDR1 SGHTA, CDR2 FQGTGA. Unmatched junction bases numbered 7, after V lost 5 bases and J lost 4 bases. This CDR3 is 16 amino acids long. CDR3 region: CASSRGLAGELETQYF. The CDR3, as DNA: TGTGCCAGCAGCCGAGGACTAGCGGGAGAGTTAGAGACCCAGTACTTC.

This chain uses TRBV4-1 with TRBJ1-1; D gene ambiguous. The CDR3 sequence is 14 residues long. V was cut by 2 bases and J by 0 bases, with 7 bases left in between. Germline CDR1 MGHRA, CDR2 YSYEKL. The CDR3 sequence: CASSQPTVNTEAFF. CDR3 in DNA: TGCGCCAGCAGCCAACCGACGGTGAACACTGAAGCTTTCTTT.

This chain uses TRBV18 with TRBJ2-3, with D tentatively TRBD1 or TRBD2 (5 bases each). CDR1 KGHSH and CDR2 LQKENI come from the germline V gene. Trimming shortened V by 4 bases and J by 1 base, and 15 bases separated the two germline ends. This CDR3 is 16 amino acids long. The CDR3 reads CASSLLGGDRTDTQYF. The CDR3 nucleotides are TGTGCCAGCTCACTCCTAGGTGGGGACCGCACAGATACGCAGTATTTT.

Details on this clone: Germline is not matched at one junction end, which may reflect a read error. The rearrangement uses TRBV29-1 and TRBJ2-2; D is ambiguous. This CDR3 has 16 amino acids. Germline CDR1 and CDR2: SQVTM and ANQGSEA. The DNA of the CDR3 is TGCAGCGCCGGATTGGGCGGCGCGCCGAATACCGGGGAGCTGTTTTTT. It is translated as CSAGLGGAPNTGELFF.

A single count supports this clone. The rearrangement links TRBV4-2 to TRBJ2-3; 9 nucleotides agree with TRBD2. The V and J ends lost 1 base and 2 bases, in that order; junction bases with no gene match: 4. CDR1 and CDR2 (germline): LGHNA, YNFKEQ. The CDR3 is 16 residues long. In DNA, the CDR3 is TGTGCCAGCAGCCAAGGGCTAGCGGGGTACACAGATACGCAGTATTTT. Its translation is CASSQGLAGYTDTQYF.

Here the CDR3 DNA reads TGTGCCAGCAGCGTAGGCCAGGGGGTACCCGAAGAGACCCAGTACTTC. Translating gives CASSVGQGVPEETQYF. The chain uses TRBV9 and TRBJ2-5, with TRBD1 matching 7 bases. V gave up 0 bases and J gave up 3 bases; unmatched junction bases: 8. The CDR3 loop spans 16 amino acids. CDR1 is SGDLS and CDR2 is YYNGEE in the germline V gene.

This chain joins TRBV18 and TRBJ1-1; D remains unclear. Trimming removed 6 bases from V and 0 bases from J, with 11 bases in between. The CDR3 is made up of 14 amino acids. CDR1 KGHSH and CDR2 LQKENI come from the germline V gene. CDR3 sequence reads: CASSPRRVNTEAFF. The CDR3 DNA reads TGTGCCAGCTCCCCCAGGAGGGTGAACACTGAAGCTTTCTTT.

The chain carries TRBV6-1 and TRBJ1-2, with unresolved D. Germline V gene lookup returns CDR1 MNHNS and CDR2 SASEGT. The V end was cut by 3 bases, the J end by 6 bases, with 14 bases between. This CDR3 is 14 amino acids long. Written as DNA, the CDR3 is TGTGCCAGCAGTGAGCCAGTGCCGGAGGATGGCTACACCTTC. It encodes CASSEPVPEDGYTF.

This clone has just one count. The rearrangement joins TRBV5-5 to TRBJ1-2, with TRBD1 matching over 7 bases. CDR1 and CDR2 from the germline V gene are SGHKS and YYEKEE (reference sequence). V shed 2 bases, J shed 1 base, and the junction held 2 bases outside the gene matches. The length of the CDR3 is 14 residues. The CDR3 nucleotides read TGTGCCAGCAGCTTCGACAGGGTTAACTATGGCTACACCTTC. It translates to CASSFDRVNYGYTF.

The J gene is TRBJ2-1, the V gene TRBV6-5; 8 bases are a match to TRBD1. CDR1 is MNHEY, CDR2 SVGAGI, per germline. V trimming: 5 bases; J trimming: 16 bases; junction bases outside the gene matches: 10. The CDR3 loop spans 12 amino acids. CDR3 loop: CASSASGTGSFF. The CDR3 bases are TGTGCCAGCAGTGCCTCCGGGACAGGTTCCTTCTTC.

J is TRBJ2-7 and V is TRBV4-1; the match to TRBD2 covers 8 bases. The CDR3 runs to 14 residues. V lost 5 bases, J lost 3 bases, and 6 bases stayed unmatched. Germline assignment: CDR1 MGHRA and CDR2 YSYEKL. For the CDR3, the DNA is TGCGCCAGCAGCTACCCCGGGACTAGCTACGAGCAGTACTTC. It is translated as CASSYPGTSYEQYF.

The chain links TRBV5-1 to TRBJ1-4; TRBD1 aligns across 7 bases. The CDR3 is 12 amino acids. Germline lookup yields CDR1 SGHRS and CDR2 YFSETQ. The junction had 2 bases not matched to a gene; V was cut back by 5 bases and J by 7 bases. The DNA for the CDR3 is TGCGCCAGCAGACAGGGGTTTGAAAAACTGTTTTTT. It specifies CASRQGFEKLFF. The full variable domain, with the rest looked up from reference TRBV5-1 and TRBJ1-4, is KAGVTQTPRYLIKTRGQQVTLSCSPISGHRSVSWYQQTPGQGLQFLFEYFSETQRNKGNFPGRFSGRQFSNSRSEMNVSTLELGDSALYLCASRQGFEKLFFGSGTQLSVL.

This sequence joins TRBV6-1 and TRBJ1-2; the D is unclear. This CDR3 has 13 residues. Between the trimmed V and J ends, which lost 5 bases and 8 bases, there was a span of 15 bases. The V gene's germline CDR1 is MNHNS and CDR2 SASEGT. CDR3 sequence reads: CASSHPQGRGYTF. The DNA for the CDR3 is TGTGCCAGCAGTCACCCCCAAGGGCGGGGCTACACCTTC.

The rearrangement links TRBV5-6 to TRBJ2-1; 7 bases line up with TRBD2. CDR1 is SGHDT and CDR2 is YYEEEE in the germline V gene. The CDR3 spans 15 residues. V trimming: 3 bases; J trimming: 6 bases; junction bases outside the gene matches: 9. The CDR3 is CASSSRTRPTNEQFF. Here the CDR3 DNA reads TGTGCCAGCAGCTCTAGGACTAGGCCCACCAATGAGCAGTTCTTC. Variable domain in full (rest from reference TRBV5-6 and TRBJ2-1): DAGVTQSPTHLIKTRGQQVTLRCSPKSGHDTVSWYQQALGQGPQFIFQYYEEEERQRGNFPDRFSGHQFPNYSSELNVNALLLGDSALYLCASSSRTRPTNEQFFGPGTRLTVL.

The chain has TRBV29-1 and TRBJ1-5; 7 bases align to TRBD1. The length of the CDR3 is 17 residues. V trimming: 0 bases; J trimming: 0 bases; junction bases outside the gene matches: 8. From germline, CDR1 is SQVTM and CDR2 ANQGSEA. In nucleotides, the CDR3 is TGCAGCGTTGAAGATCAGGGGGGGAAACATAGCAATCAGCCCCAGCATTTT. Amino acid sequence: CSVEDQGGKHSNQPQHF.

The count of this clone is one. V is TRBV15 and J is TRBJ2-7, with TRBD1 as a possible D gene (6 bases). Deletions cut 0 bases from V and 2 bases from J, with 14 bases between. There are 16 residues in the CDR3. Germline lookup yields CDR1 LNHNV and CDR2 YYDKDF (reference sequence). This CDR3 is CATSRERTGMPYEQYF. CDR3 nucleotides: TGTGCCACCAGCAGAGAGCGAACAGGGATGCCCTACGAGCAGTACTTC.